This entry lists 13 T cell receptor beta chains sequenced from one sample in a study of blood T cell repertoires in COVID-19. The table came from immunoSEQ multiplex PCR; TCRdb's copy has only in-frame clones and leaves some out. The repertoire holds over 200,000 clones, with roughly 85% as singletons. The sequencing sample was made of PBMCs or T cells enriched from blood (not recorded which). These receptors originate from a young man who had recovered from COVID-19.

The chain joins TRBV7-2 to TRBJ2-7, with D possibly matching TRBD2 (6 bases). Germline assignment: CDR1 SGHTA and CDR2 FQGNSA. Trimming removed 4 bases at V and 6 bases at J, with 19 bases between. This CDR3 comprises 15 residues. The CDR3 bases are TGTGCCAGCAGCTCCCTCCCCGGGAGTCTAACCGAGCAGTACTTC. It encodes CASSSLPGSLTEQYF.

This chain uses TRBV27 with TRBJ2-1, with TRBD2 matching over 9 bases. V lost 4 bases and J lost 6; bases outside the gene matches: 7. The CDR3 totals 15 residues. CDR1 is MNHEY, CDR2 SMNVEV, per germline (reference sequence). CDR3 amino acids: CASSSGLARSNEQFF. The DNA for the CDR3 is TGTGCCAGCAGTTCGGGACTAGCCCGGTCCAATGAGCAGTTCTTC.

The rearrangement links TRBV19 to TRBJ2-3, with a tentative D call TRBD2 (5 bases). The germline V gene has CDR1 LNHDA and CDR2 SQIVND (reference sequence). The CDR3 is 12 amino acids. Trimming stripped 6 bases from V and 8 bases from J, with 12 bases between. CDR3 region: CASRKGAGTQYF. The DNA of the CDR3 is TGTGCCAGTAGAAAGGGAGCAGGTACGCAGTATTTT.

The J gene is TRBJ2-1, the V gene TRBV6-6, with 9 bases lining up with TRBD2. The CDR3 totals 15 residues. Trimming removed 4 bases from V and 9 bases from J; junction bases left unmatched: 10. CDR1 is MNHNY, CDR2 SVGAGI, per germline (reference sequence). DNA for the CDR3: TGTGCCAGCAGTTCCCGAGCTAGCGGGATAGGTGAGCAGTTCTTC. Translated, it gives CASSSRASGIGEQFF.

The chain is built from TRBV5-8 and TRBJ1-4; D is possibly TRBD1 (6 bases). Germline lookup yields CDR1 SGHTS and CDR2 YDEGEE. This CDR3 has 16 residues. V gave up 4 bases and J gave up 4 bases, with 17 bases separating them. The CDR3: CASSRGQFWSNEKLFF. CDR3 nucleotides: TGTGCCAGCAGCAGAGGACAGTTCTGGAGTAATGAAAAACTGTTTTTT.

This clone was counted a single time. The chain carries TRBV5-1 and TRBJ2-1; 9 bases are shared with TRBD1. CDR3 size: 16 residues. The germline V gene encodes CDR1 SGHRS and CDR2 YFSETQ. V lost 7 bases and J lost 5; bases outside the gene matches: 13. As DNA, the CDR3 is TGCGCCAGCCAGAAAAACCGGGACAGGGTCAACAATGAGCAGTTCTTC. Translation gives CASQKNRDRVNNEQFF.

The CDR3 DNA follows: TGTGCCGAGGACAAATACAATGGAAACACCATATATTTT. This gives the protein CAEDKYNGNTIYF. This chain joins TRBV12-3 or TRBV12-4 and TRBJ1-3, with D possibly TRBD1 on 5 matching bases. The V and J ends lost 11 bases and 3 bases respectively, with 14 bases between them. This CDR3 region has 13 residues.

The gene calls are TRBV6-1 and TRBJ1-5; a weak D match, TRBD1 (5 bases). Trimming stripped 0 bases from V and 2 bases from J, with 11 bases between. Germline CDR1 reads MNHNS; CDR2 reads SASEGT. CDR3 size: 16 residues. CDR3: CASSEAGGWGNQPQHF. The CDR3 DNA is TGTGCCAGCAGTGAAGCCGGGGGTTGGGGCAATCAGCCCCAGCATTTT.

The chain joins TRBV2 to TRBJ2-7; 10 nucleotides line up with TRBD2. Germline CDR1 SNHLY, CDR2 FYNNEI. This CDR3 is built from 15 residues. V shed 5 bases and J 1 base; nucleotides not matched to a gene: 5. The CDR3: CASSSSGRESYEQYF. CDR3 DNA sequence: TGTGCCAGCAGTTCGAGCGGGAGGGAATCCTACGAGCAGTACTTC.

The rearrangement uses TRBV5-1 and TRBJ2-7; a possible D gene is TRBD2 (6 bases). CDR3 length: 13 amino acids. V lost 3 bases, J lost 2 bases, and 9 bases lay in between. Germline V lookup: CDR1 SGHRS, CDR2 YFSETQ. CDR3 protein: CASSSGVTYEQYF. The CDR3 DNA follows: TGCGCCAGCAGCTCGGGAGTAACCTACGAGCAGTACTTC. The complete variable domain, with remaining parts taken from reference TRBV5-1 and TRBJ2-7, reads KAGVTQTPRYLIKTRGQQVTLSCSPISGHRSVSWYQQTPGQGLQFLFEYFSETQRNKGNFPGRFSGRQFSNSRSEMNVSTLELGDSALYLCASSSGVTYEQYFGPGTRLTVT.

This clone was recorded only once. The genes are TRBV5-6 and TRBJ1-4, with D uncertain. CDR1 is SGHDT, CDR2 YYEEEE, per germline. The V gene lost 5 bases and the J gene lost 5 bases, with 4 bases spanning the gap. The CDR3 sequence is 11 residues long. CDR3 bases: TGTGCCAGCAGTTCAAATGAAAAACTGTTTTTT. Protein sequence: CASSSNEKLFF.

The DNA for the CDR3 is TGTGCCAGCAGCGCTACCGGGACTAGCGGGAGGTATGAGCAGTTCTTC. Its protein is CASSATGTSGRYEQFF. V gene TRBV6-4 combines with J gene TRBJ2-1, with TRBD2 identical over 15 bases. Germline CDR1 reads MRHNA; CDR2 reads SNTAGT. CDR3 length: 16 amino acids. V trimming: 6 bases; J trimming: 8 bases; junction bases outside the gene matches: 8.

V usage is TRBV7-7 and J usage is TRBJ2-3, with TRBD2 matching 12 bases. The V segment lost 5 bases and the J segment 4 bases; nucleotides outside the gene matches: 4. This CDR3 has 15 residues. Germline lookup yields CDR1 SSHAT and CDR2 FNYEAQ (reference sequence). The CDR3 region has the DNA TGTGCCAGCAGCACCGGGACTAGCGGGTCAGATACGCAGTATTTT. Protein product: CASSTGTSGSDTQYF.